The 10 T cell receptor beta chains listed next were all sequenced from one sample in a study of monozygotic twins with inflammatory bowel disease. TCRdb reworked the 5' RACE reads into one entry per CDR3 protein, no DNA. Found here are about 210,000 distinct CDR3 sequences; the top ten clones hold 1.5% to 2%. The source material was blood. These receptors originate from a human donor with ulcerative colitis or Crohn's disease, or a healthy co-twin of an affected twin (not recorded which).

The CDR3 loop reads CASSWRTGMNTEAFF. V is TRBV7-2 and J is TRBJ1-1. This CDR3 contains 15 residues. Germline CDR1 and CDR2: SGHTA and FQGNSA.

This CDR3 reads CSAGWTGDGYGYTF. The chain employs TRBV20-1 and TRBJ1-2; TCRdb gives TRBD1 as the D gene, but with no DNA this cannot be confirmed. CDR1 is DFQATT, CDR2 SNEGSKA, per germline (reference sequence). The CDR3 is 14 residues long.

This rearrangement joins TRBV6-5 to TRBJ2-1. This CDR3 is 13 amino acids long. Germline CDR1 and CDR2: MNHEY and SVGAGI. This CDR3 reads CASSYNAYNEQFF.

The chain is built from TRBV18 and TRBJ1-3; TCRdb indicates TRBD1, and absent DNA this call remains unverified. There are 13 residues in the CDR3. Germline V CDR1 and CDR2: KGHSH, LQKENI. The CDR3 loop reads CASSPGRRDTIYF.

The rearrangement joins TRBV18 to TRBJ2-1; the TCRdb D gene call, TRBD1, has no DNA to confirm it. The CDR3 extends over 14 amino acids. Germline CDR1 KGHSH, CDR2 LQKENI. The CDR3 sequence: CASSPNQQGNEQFF.

Here the CDR3 reads CASSQDPRQPQHF. This chain links TRBV3-1 with TRBJ1-5. Germline lookup yields CDR1 LGHDT and CDR2 YNNKEL (reference sequence). The CDR3 is 13 residues long.

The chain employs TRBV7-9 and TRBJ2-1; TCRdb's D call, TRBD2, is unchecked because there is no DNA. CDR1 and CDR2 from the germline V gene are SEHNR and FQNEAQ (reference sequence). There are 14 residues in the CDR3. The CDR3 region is CASTPRPGANEQFF. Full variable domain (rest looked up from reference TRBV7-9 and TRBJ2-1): DTGVSQNPRHKITKRGQNVTFRCDPISEHNRLYWYRQTLGQGPEFLTYFQNEAQLEKSRLLSDRFSAERPKGSFSTLEIQRTEQGDSAMYLCASTPRPGANEQFFGPGTRLTVL.

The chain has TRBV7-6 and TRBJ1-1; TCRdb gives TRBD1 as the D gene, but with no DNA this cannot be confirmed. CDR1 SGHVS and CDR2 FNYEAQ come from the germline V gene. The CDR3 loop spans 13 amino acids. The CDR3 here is CASSLGGRTEAFF.

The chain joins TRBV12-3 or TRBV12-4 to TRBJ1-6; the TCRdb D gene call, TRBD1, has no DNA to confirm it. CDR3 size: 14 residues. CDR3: CASSPYRGHSPLHF.

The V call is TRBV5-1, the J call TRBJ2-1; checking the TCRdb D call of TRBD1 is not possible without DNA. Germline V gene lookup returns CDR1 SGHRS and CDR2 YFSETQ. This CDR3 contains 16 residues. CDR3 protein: CASSPQPGQGVNEHFF.